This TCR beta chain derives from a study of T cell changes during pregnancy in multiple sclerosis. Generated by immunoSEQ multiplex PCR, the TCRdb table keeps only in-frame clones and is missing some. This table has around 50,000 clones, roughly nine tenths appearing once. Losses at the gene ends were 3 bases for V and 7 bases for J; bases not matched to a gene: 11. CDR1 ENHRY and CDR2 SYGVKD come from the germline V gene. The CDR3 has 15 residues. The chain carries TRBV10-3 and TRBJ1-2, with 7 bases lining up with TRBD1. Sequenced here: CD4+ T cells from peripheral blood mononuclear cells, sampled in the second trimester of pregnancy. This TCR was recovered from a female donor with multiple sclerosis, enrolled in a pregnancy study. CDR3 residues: CAISDGEGGASGYTF. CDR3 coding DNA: TGTGCCATCAGTGACGGGGAAGGGGGCGCGTCTGGCTACACCTTC.